This T cell receptor (beta chain) was documented in a study of T-cell memory formation after mild COVID-19. Study-wide results and caveats: Later expanders leaned CD4+, whereas clones that contracted between day 15 and 85 were balanced CD4/CD8.

The CDR3 consists of 14 residues. Germline CDR1 and CDR2: MNHNY and SVGAGI (reference sequence). V gave up 6 bases and J gave up 7 bases; unmatched junction bases: 8. This clonotype was recorded a few times. What it binds is not known. 5'RACE with constant-segment primers built TCRalpha and TCRbeta cDNA libraries with UMIs. TCRdb itself ran the 5' RACE reads through MiXCR, one entry per CDR3 protein. The data show 350,000 to 500,000 distinct CDR3 sequences, roughly 18% seen once. The receptor comes from a man younger than 30 who had mild COVID-19 (a few samples of this study predate the infection). Cell type and time point are not known. Sequencing was done on a sample of PBMCs or a T cell subset sorted from them (not recorded which). V is TRBV6-6 and J is TRBJ1-1; 10 bases are a match to TRBD1. CDR3 region: CASRMTGGMDEAFF. The CDR3 DNA follows: TGTGCCAGCAGGATGACAGGGGGCATGGATGAAGCTTTCTTT.